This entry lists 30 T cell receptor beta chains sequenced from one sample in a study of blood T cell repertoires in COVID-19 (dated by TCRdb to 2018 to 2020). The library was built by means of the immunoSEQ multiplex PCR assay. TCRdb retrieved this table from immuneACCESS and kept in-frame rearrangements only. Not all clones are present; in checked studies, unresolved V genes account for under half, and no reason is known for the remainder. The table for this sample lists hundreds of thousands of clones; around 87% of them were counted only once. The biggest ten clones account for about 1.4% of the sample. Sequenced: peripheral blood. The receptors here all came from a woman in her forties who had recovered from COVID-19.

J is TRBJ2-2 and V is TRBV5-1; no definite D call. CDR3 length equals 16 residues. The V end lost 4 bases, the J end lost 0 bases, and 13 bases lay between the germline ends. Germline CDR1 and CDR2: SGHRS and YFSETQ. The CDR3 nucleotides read TGCGCCAGCAGCCCCTCGGGTATCGCGAACACCGGGGAGCTGTTTTTT. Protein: CASSPSGIANTGELFF.

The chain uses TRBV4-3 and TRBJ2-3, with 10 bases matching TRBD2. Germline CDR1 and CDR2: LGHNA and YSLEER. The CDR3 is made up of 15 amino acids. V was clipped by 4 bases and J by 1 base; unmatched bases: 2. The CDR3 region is CASSPLAGGTDTQYF. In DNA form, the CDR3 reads TGCGCCAGCAGCCCTCTAGCGGGGGGCACAGATACGCAGTATTTT.

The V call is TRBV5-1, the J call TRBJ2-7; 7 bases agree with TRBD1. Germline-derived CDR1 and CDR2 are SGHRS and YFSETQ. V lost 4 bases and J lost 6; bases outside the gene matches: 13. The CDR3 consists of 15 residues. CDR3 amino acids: CASSPYDREGGEQYF. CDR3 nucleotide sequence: TGCGCCAGCAGCCCGTACGACAGGGAAGGCGGCGAGCAGTACTTC.

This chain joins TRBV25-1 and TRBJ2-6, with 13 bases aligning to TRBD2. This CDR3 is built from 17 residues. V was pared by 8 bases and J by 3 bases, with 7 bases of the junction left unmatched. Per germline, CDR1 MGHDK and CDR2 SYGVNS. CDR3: CASSGTSGVVGANVLTF. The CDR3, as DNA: TGTGCCAGCTCAGGGACTAGCGGGGTGGTTGGGGCCAACGTCCTGACTTTC.

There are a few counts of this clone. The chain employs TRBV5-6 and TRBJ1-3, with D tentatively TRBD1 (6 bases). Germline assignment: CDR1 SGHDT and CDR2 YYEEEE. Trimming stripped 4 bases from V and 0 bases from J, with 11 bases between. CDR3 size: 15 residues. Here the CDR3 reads CASSAGTLSGNTIYF. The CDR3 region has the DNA TGTGCCAGCAGCGCCGGGACACTCTCTGGAAACACCATATATTTT.

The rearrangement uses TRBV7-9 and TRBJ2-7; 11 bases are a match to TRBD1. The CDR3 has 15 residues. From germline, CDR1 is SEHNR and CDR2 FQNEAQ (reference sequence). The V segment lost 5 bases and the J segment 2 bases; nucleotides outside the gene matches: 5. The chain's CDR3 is CASSPMGQGAYEQYF. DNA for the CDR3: TGTGCCAGCAGCCCCATGGGACAGGGGGCCTACGAGCAGTACTTC.

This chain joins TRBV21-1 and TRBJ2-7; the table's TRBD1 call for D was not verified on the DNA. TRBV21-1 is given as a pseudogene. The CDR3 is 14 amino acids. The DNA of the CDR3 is TGTGCCAGCAGCAATGGACAAGGGACCTACGAGCAGTACTTC. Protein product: CASSNGQGTYEQYF.

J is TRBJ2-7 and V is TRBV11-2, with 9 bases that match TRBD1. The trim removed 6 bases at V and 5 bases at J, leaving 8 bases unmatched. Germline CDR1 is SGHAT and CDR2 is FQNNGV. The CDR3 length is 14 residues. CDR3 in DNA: TGTGCCAGCAGGCGCCGGACAGGGGTTGACGAGCAGTACTTC. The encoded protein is CASRRRTGVDEQYF.

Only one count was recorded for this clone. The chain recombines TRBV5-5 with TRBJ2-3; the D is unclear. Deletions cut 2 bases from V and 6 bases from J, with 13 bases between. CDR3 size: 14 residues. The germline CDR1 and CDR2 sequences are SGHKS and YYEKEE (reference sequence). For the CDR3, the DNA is TGTGCCAGCAGCTTTGGCCCCGCCGTGGATACGCAGTATTTT. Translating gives CASSFGPAVDTQYF.

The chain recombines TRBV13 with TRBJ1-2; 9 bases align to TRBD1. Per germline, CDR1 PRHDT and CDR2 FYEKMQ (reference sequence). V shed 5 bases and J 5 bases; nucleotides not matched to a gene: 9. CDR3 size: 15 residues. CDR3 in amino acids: CASSAGTGRRYGYTF. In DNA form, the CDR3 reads TGTGCCAGCAGCGCCGGGACAGGGCGACGGTATGGCTACACCTTC.

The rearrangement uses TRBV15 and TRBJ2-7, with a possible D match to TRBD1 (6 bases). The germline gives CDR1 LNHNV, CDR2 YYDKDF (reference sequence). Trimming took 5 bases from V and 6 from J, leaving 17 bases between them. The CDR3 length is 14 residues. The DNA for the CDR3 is TGTGCCACCAGCCCCACAGGGTCTGGGGCCGAGCAGTACTTC. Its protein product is CATSPTGSGAEQYF.

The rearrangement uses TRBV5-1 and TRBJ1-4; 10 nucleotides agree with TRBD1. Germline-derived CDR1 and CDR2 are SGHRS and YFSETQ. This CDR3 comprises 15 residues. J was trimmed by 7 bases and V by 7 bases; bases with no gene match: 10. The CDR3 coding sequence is TGCGCCAGCCAGGGACAGGGGCCCGTGGGTGAAAAACTGTTTTTT. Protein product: CASQGQGPVGEKLFF.

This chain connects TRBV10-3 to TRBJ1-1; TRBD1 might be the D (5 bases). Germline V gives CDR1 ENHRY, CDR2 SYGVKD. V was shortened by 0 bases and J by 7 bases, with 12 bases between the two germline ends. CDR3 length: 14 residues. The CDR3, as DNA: TGTGCCATCAGTGAGTCATGGGGGGGGATTGAAGCTTTCTTT. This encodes CAISESWGGIEAFF.

This CDR3 is CASSQSPGTVMNTEAFF. The CDR3, as DNA: TGCGCCAGCAGTCAATCGCCCGGGACAGTGATGAACACTGAAGCTTTCTTT. The rearrangement uses TRBV23-1 and TRBJ1-1; TRBD1 aligns across 7 bases. TRBV23-1 is classed as an ORF, of uncertain function. This CDR3 comprises 17 residues. V was clipped by 0 bases and J by 0 bases; unmatched bases: 7.

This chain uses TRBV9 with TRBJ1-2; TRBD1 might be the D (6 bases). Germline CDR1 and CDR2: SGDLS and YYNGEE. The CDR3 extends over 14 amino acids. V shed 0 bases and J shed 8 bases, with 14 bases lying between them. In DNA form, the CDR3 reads TGTGCCAGCAGCGTAGCCATACAGGGACGCGGCTACACCTTC. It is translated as CASSVAIQGRGYTF.

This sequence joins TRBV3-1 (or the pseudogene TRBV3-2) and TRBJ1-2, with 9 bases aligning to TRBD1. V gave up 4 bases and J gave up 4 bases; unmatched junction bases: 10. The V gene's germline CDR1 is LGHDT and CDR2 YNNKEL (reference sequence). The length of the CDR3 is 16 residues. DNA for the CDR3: TGTGCCAGCAGCCTCTACCCGGGACAGGGCAGCTATGGCTACACCTTC. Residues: CASSLYPGQGSYGYTF.

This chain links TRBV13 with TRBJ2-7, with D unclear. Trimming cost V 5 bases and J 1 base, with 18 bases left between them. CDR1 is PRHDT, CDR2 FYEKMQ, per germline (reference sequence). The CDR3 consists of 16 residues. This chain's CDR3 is CASSKLPGVLSYEQYF. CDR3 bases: TGTGCCAGCAGCAAGTTACCCGGCGTACTATCCTACGAGCAGTACTTC.

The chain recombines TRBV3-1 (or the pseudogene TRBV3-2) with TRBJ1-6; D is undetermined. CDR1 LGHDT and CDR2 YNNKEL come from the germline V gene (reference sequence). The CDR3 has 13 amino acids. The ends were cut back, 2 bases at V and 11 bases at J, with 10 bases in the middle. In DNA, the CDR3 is TGTGCCAGCAGCCAACTAACAGCTCCACCCCTCCACTTT. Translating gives CASSQLTAPPLHF.

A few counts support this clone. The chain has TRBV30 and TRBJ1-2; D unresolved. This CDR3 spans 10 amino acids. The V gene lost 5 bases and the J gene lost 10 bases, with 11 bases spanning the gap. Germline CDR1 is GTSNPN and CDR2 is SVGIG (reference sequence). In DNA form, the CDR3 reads TGTGCCTGGGGGAGAGCGTTCTACACCTTC. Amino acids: CAWGRAFYTF.

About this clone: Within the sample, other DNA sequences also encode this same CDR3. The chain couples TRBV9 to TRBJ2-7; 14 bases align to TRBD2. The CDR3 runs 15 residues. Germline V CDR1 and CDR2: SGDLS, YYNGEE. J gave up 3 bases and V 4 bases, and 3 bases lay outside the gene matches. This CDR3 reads CASSPGLAGVYEQYF. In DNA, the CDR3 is TGTGCCAGCAGCCCGGGACTAGCGGGGGTCTACGAGCAGTACTTC.

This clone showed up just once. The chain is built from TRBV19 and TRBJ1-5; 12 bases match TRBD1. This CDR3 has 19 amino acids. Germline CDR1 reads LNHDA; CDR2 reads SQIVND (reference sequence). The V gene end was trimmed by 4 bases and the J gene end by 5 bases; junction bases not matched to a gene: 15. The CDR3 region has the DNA TGTGCCAGTAGTACCTCCCGGGACAGGGGGCTCTATTGGGATCAGCCCCAGCATTTT. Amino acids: CASSTSRDRGLYWDQPQHF.

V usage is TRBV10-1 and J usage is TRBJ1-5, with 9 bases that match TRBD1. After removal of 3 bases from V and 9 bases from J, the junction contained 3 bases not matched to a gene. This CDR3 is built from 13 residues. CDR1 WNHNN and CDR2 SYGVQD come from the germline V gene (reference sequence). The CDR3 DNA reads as TGCGCCAGCAGTGATATACAGGGGGCGCCCCAGCATTTT. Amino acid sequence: CASSDIQGAPQHF.

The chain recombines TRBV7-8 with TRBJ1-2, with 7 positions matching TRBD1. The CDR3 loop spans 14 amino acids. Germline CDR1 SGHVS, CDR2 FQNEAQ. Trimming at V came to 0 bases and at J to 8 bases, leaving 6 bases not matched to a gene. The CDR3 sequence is CASSLAGQGVGYTF. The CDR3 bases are TGTGCCAGCAGCTTAGCGGGGCAGGGGGTGGGCTACACCTTC.

The CDR3 reads CASSQERGQGTEAFF. CDR3 bases: TGCGCCAGCAGCCAAGAGAGGGGACAGGGCACTGAAGCTTTCTTT. The rearrangement joins TRBV4-1 to TRBJ1-1; 9 bases align to TRBD1. The junction had 3 bases not matched to a gene; V was cut back by 0 bases and J by 4 bases. The length of the CDR3 is 15 residues. Germline values: CDR1 MGHRA, CDR2 YSYEKL.

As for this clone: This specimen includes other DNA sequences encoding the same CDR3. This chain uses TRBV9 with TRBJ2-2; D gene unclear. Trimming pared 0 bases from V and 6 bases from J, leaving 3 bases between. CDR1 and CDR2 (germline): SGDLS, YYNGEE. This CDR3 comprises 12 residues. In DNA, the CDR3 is TGTGCCAGCAGCGTAGCCTCCGGGGAGCTGTTTTTT. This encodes CASSVASGELFF.

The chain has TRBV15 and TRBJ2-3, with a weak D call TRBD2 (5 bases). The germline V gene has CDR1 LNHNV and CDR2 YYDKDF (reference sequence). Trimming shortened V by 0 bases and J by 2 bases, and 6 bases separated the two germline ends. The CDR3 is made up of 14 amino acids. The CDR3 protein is CATSRETNTDTQYF. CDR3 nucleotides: TGTGCCACCAGCAGAGAGACTAACACAGATACGCAGTATTTT.

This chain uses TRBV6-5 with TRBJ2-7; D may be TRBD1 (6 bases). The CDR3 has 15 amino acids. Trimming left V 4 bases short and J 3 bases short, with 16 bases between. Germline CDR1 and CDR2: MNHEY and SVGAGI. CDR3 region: CASSSLRQVGYEQYF. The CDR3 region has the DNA TGTGCCAGCAGTTCCCTCAGACAGGTCGGCTACGAGCAGTACTTC.

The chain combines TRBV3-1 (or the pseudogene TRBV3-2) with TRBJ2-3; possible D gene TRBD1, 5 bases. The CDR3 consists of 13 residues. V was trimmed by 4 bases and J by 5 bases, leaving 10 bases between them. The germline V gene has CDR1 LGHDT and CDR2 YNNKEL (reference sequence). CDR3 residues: CASSLGPQDTQYF. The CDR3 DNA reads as TGTGCCAGCAGCCTGGGGCCCCAAGATACGCAGTATTTT.

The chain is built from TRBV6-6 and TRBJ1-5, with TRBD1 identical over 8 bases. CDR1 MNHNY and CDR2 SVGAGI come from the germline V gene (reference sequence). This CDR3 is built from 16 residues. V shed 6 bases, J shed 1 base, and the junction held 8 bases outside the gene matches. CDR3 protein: CASRVDRGRSNQPQHF. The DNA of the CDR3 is TGTGCCAGCAGGGTCGACAGGGGAAGGAGCAATCAGCCCCAGCATTTT.

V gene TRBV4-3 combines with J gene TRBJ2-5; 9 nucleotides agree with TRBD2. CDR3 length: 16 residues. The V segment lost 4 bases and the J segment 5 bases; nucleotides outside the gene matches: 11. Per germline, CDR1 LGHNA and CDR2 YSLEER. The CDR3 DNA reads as TGCGCCAGCAGCCCACATAGGAGCGGGGGGATGGAGACCCAGTACTTC. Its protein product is CASSPHRSGGMETQYF.